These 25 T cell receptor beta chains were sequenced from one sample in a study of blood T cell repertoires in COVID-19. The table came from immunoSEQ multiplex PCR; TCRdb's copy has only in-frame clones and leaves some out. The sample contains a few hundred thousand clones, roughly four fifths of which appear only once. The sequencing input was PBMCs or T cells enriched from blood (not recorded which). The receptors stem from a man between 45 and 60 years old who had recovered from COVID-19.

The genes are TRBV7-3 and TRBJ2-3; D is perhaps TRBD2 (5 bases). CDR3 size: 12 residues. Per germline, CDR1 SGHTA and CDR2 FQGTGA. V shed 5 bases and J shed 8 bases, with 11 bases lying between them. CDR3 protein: CASSPLVGTQYF. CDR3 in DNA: TGTGCCAGCAGCCCACTAGTCGGTACGCAGTATTTT.

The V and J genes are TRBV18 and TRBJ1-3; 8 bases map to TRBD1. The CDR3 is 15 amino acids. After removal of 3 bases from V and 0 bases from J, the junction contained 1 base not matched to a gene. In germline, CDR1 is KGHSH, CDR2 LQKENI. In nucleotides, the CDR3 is TGTGCCAGCTCACCGACAGGGGACTCTGGAAACACCATATATTTT. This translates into CASSPTGDSGNTIYF.

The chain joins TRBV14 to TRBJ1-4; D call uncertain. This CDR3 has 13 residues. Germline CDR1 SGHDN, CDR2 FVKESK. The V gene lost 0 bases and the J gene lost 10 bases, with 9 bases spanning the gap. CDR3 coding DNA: TGTGCCAGCAGCCAAGATCAACTGTTAAAACTGTTTTTT. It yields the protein CASSQDQLLKLFF.

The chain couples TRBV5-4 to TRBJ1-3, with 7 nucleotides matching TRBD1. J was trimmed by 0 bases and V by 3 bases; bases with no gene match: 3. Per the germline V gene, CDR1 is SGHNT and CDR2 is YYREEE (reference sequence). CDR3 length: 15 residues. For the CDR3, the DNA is TGTGCCAGCAGCTCCGACAGGGACTCTGGAAACACCATATATTTT. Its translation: CASSSDRDSGNTIYF.

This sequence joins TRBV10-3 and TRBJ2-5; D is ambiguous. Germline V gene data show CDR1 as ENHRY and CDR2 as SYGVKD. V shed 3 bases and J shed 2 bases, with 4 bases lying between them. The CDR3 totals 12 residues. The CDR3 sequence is CAISDNQETQYF. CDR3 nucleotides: TGTGCCATCAGTGACAATCAAGAGACCCAGTACTTC.

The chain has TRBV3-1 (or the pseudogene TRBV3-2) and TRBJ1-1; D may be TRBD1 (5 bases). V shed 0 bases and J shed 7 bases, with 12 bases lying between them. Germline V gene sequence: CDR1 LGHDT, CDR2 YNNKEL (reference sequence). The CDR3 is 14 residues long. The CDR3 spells CASSQDGWRGEAFF. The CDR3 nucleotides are TGTGCCAGCAGCCAAGATGGGTGGAGGGGTGAAGCTTTCTTT.

The CDR3 bases are TGCGCCAGCAGTGAGCAGGGCGGCTATGGCTACACCTTC. Amino acid sequence: CASSEQGGYGYTF. The chain carries TRBV10-1 and TRBJ1-2; tentatively, D is TRBD1 (5 bases). The V and J ends lost 2 bases and 4 bases respectively, with 8 bases between them. Germline V gives CDR1 WNHNN, CDR2 SYGVQD (reference sequence). This CDR3 spans 13 amino acids.

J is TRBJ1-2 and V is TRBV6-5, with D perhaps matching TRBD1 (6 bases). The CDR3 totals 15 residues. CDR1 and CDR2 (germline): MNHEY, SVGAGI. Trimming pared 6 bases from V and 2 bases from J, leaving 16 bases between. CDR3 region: CASSPTGPSNYGYTF. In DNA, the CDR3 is TGTGCCAGCAGCCCAACAGGGCCGTCGAACTATGGCTACACCTTC.

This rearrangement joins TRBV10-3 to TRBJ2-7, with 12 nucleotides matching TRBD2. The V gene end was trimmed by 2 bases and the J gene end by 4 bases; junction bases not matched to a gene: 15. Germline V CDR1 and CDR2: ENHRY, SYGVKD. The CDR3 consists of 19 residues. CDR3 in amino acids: CAISEPMQTSGREVYEQYF. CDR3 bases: TGTGCCATCAGTGAGCCAATGCAGACTAGCGGGAGAGAGGTATACGAGCAGTACTTC.

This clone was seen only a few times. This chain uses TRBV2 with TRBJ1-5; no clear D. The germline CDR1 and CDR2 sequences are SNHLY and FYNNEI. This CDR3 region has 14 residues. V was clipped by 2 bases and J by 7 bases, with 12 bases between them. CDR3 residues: CASSEPGGWQPQHF. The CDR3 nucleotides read TGTGCCAGCAGTGAACCGGGTGGTTGGCAGCCCCAGCATTTT.

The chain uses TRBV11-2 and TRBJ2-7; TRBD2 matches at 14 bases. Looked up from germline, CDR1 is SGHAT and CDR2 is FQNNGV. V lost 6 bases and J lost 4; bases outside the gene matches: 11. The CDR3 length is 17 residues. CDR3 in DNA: TGTGCCAGCAGGGCCGGGACTAGCGGGAGTGGTTGGTACGAGCAGTACTTC. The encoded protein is CASRAGTSGSGWYEQYF.

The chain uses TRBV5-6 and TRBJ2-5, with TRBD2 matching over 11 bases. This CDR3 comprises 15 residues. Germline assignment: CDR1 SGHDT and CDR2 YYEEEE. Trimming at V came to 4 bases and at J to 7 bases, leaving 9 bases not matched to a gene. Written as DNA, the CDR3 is TGTGCCAGCAGCGCGATAGCGGGGGGGCTTGGGACCCAGTACTTC. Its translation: CASSAIAGGLGTQYF.

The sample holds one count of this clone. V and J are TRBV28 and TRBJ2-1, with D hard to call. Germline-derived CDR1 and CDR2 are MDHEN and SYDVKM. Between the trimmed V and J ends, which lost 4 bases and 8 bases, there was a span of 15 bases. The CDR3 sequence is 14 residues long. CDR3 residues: CASSSPTLAYEQFF. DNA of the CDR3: TGTGCCAGCAGTTCCCCCACCCTGGCCTATGAGCAGTTCTTC.

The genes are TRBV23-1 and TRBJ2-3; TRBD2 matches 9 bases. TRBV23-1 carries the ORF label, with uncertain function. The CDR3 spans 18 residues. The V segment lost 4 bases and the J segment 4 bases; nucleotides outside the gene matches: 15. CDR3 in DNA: TGCGCCAGCAGTCCCCGGAGAAGGACTAGCGAGGTCTCAGATACGCAGTATTTT. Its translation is CASSPRRRTSEVSDTQYF.

In DNA form, the CDR3 reads TGTGCCAGCAGACCCGGACCCGGAGGGGTGCATGGCTACACCTTC. This gives the protein CASRPGPGGVHGYTF. This chain joins TRBV7-2 and TRBJ1-2, with D possibly matching TRBD1 (5 bases). This CDR3 comprises 15 residues. Between the trimmed V and J ends, which lost 6 bases and 6 bases, there was a span of 20 bases. Germline values: CDR1 SGHTA, CDR2 FQGNSA.

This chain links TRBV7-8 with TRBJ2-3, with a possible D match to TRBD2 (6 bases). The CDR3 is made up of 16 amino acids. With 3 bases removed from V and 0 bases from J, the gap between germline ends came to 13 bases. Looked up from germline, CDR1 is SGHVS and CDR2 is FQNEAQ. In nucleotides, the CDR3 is TGTGCCAGCAGCTTTTCCGGGCGGGGTAGCACAGATACGCAGTATTTT. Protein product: CASSFSGRGSTDTQYF.

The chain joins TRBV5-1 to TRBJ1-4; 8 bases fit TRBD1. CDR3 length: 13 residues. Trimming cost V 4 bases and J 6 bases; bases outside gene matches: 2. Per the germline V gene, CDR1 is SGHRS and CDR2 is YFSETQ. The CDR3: CASSHRGDEKLFF. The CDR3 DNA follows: TGCGCCAGCAGCCACAGGGGGGATGAAAAACTGTTTTTT.

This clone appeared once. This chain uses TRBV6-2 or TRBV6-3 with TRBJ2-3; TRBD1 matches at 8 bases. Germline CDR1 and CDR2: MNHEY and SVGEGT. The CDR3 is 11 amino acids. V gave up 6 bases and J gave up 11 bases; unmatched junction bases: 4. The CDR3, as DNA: TGTGCCAGCAGCCACAGGGGGGAGCAGTATTTT. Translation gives CASSHRGEQYF.

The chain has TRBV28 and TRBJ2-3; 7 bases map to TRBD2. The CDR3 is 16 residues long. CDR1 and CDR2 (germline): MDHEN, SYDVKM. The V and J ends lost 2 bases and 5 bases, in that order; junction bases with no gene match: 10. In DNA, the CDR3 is TGTGCCAGCAGTTTAGTGCCTAGCGGAGGGCAAGATACGCAGTATTTT. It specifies CASSLVPSGGQDTQYF. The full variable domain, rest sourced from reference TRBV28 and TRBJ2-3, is DVKVTQSSRYLVKRTGEKVFLECVQDMDHENMFWYRQDPGLGLRLIYFSYDVKMKEKGDIPEGYSVSREKKERFSLILESASTNQTSMYLCASSLVPSGGQDTQYFGPGTRLTVL.

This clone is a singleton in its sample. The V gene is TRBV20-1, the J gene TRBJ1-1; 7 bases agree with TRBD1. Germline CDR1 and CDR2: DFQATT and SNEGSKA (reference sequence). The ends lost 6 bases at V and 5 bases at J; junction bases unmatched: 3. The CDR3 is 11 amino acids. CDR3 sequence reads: CSAWGQTEAFF. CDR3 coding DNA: TGCAGTGCGTGGGGACAGACTGAAGCTTTCTTT.

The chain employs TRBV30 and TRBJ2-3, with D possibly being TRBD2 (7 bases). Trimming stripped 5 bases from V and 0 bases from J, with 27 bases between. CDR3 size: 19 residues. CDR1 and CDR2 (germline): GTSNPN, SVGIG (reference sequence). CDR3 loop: CAWVDSWRGRTSSTDTQYF. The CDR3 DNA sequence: TGTGCCTGGGTGGACAGTTGGCGGGGGCGGACCTCTAGCACAGATACGCAGTATTTT.

DNA of the CDR3: TGTGCCAGCAGCGGGGGGACAGGGACCAACACCGGGGAGCTGTTTTTT. This encodes CASSGGTGTNTGELFF. The V call is TRBV5-4, the J call TRBJ2-2, with TRBD1 identical over 9 bases. The CDR3 is 16 amino acids. J gave up 2 bases and V 4 bases, and 6 bases lay outside the gene matches. In germline, CDR1 is SGHNT, CDR2 YYREEE (reference sequence). The full variable domain, in which reference TRBV5-4 and TRBJ2-2 provide the parts outside the CDR3, is ETGVTQSPTHLIKTRGQQVTLRCSSQSGHNTVSWYQQALGQGPQFIFQYYREEENGRGNFPPRFSGLQFPNYSSELNVNALELDDSALYLCASSGGTGTNTGELFFGEGSRLTVL.

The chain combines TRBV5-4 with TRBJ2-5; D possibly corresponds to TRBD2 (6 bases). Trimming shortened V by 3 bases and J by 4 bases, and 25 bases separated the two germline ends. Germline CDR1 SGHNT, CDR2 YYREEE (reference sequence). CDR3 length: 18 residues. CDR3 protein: CASSWGGKSNRGRETQYF. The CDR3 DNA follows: TGTGCCAGCAGCTGGGGAGGAAAGTCTAACCGGGGTCGAGAGACCCAGTACTTC.

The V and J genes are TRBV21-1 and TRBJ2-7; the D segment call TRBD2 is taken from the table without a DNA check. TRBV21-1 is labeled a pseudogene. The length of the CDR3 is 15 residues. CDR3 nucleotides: TGTGCCAGCAGCAAAGCGTCGGCGGGCTGGTACGAGCAGTACTTC. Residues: CASSKASAGWYEQYF.

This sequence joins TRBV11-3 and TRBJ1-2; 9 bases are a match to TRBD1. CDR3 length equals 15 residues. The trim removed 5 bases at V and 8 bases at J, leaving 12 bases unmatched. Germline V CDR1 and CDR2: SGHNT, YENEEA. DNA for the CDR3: TGTGCCAGCAGCCCGACTGGGGACAGGGCCTGGGGCTACACCTTC. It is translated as CASSPTGDRAWGYTF. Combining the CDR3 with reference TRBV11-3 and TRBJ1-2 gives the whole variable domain EAGVVQSPRYKIIEKKQPVAFWCNPISGHNTLYWYLQNLGQGPELLIRYENEEAVDDSQLPKDRFSAERLKGVDSTLKIQPAELGDSAVYLCASSPTGDRAWGYTFGSGTRLTVV.